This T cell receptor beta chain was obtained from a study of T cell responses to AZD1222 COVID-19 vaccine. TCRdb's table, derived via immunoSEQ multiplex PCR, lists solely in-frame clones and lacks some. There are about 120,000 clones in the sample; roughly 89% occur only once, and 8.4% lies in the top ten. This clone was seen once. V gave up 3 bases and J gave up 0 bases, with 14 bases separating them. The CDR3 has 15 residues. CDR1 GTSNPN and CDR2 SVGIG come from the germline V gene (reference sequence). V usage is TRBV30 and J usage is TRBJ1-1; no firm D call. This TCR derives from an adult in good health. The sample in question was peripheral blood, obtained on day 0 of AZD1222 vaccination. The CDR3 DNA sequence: TGTGCCTGGAGCTCAGGCCCCCGGATGAACACTGAAGCTTTCTTT. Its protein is CAWSSGPRMNTEAFF.